Listed below are T cell receptor beta chains from one sample, sequenced in a study of identical twins. MiXCR was run by TCRdb on the 5' RACE reads, yielding one entry per CDR3 protein. The sample shows 250,000 to 350,000 distinct CDR3 sequences, over 8.5% of them seen only once. These data were also filed under a second study, of yellow fever vaccine responses in identical twins.

Sequenced sample: CD8+ T cells sorted from blood. The receptor set was obtained from a woman aged 18-29 years in good health. Both conserved end residues are part of each CDR3. A D gene is named only where the DNA matches it firmly. Size tells how often a clone was seen (once, few, many) or the class of an expanded clone, and some rows leave it out.

size	J	V	length	D	DNA	CDR3
.	TRBJ2-1	TRBV7-9	15	TRBD1	TGTGCCAGCAGCCAACCGGGACAGGGGATGTATGAGCAGTTCTTC	CASSQPGQGMYEQFF
few	TRBJ2-7	TRBV7-8	14	.	TGTGCCAGCAGCAATACCCGCATGGGCCACGAGCAGTACTTC	CASSNTRMGHEQYF
few	TRBJ2-7	TRBV20-1	15	.	TGCAGTGCTAGTGGGGTGGACACACACTCCTACGAGCAGTACTTC	CSASGVDTHSYEQYF
many	TRBJ2-1	TRBV4-1	16	TRBD2	TGCGCCAGCAGCCTCGAAGCGGGAGCATCCTACAATGAGCAGTTCTTC	CASSLEAGASYNEQFF
many	TRBJ2-2	TRBV4-3	14	TRBD1	TGCGCCAGCAGCCTGGGACAGGGGACCGGGGAGCTGTTTTTT	CASSLGQGTGELFF
many	TRBJ1-3	TRBV5-1	15	.	TGCGCCAGCAGCTTGACGACAGCTTCTGGAAACACCATATATTTT	CASSLTTASGNTIYF
many	TRBJ2-3	TRBV6-4	15	TRBD2	TGTGCCAGCAGTGACAAGAGCGGGGGGAGCGATACGCAGTATTTT	CASSDKSGGSDTQYF
many	TRBJ2-1	TRBV5-1	17	.	TGCGCCAGCAGCTCGATGCCCCAAACAGGGACCTACAATGAGCAGTTCTTC	CASSSMPQTGTYNEQFF
many	TRBJ2-3	TRBV24-1	13	.	TGTGCCACCAGGGCCCTGGGGACAGATACGCAGTATTTT	CATRALGTDTQYF
.	TRBJ2-7	TRBV15	13	TRBD1	TGTGCCACTACGGGACAGGGATTGGACGAGCAGTACTTC	CATTGQGLDEQYF
many	TRBJ1-4	TRBV7-9	15	.	TGTGCCAGCAGCTTACTGGGAGAATCTAATGAAAAACTGTTTTTT	CASSLLGESNEKLFF
many	TRBJ1-5	TRBV3-1	15	.	TGTGCCAGCAGCCAAGATCCAGGGATCGATCAGCCCCAGCATTTT	CASSQDPGIDQPQHF
few	TRBJ2-7	TRBV14	15	.	TGTGCCAGCAGCCGGAAATCTGGGGAAGGAGGCGAGCAGTACTTC	CASSRKSGEGGEQYF
many	TRBJ1-6	TRBV6-1	13	.	TGTGCCAGCAGGGACAGCCTTAATTCACCCCTCCACTTT	CASRDSLNSPLHF
many	TRBJ2-7	TRBV4-1	15	.	TGCGCCAGCAGCCAAGAAGCCAGGGGCGGGTACGAGCAGTACTTC	CASSQEARGGYEQYF
.	TRBJ2-7	TRBV7-9	13	.	TGTGCCAGCAGCTTCACTACTACCTACGAGCAGTACTTC	CASSFTTTYEQYF
.	TRBJ2-3	TRBV4-1	16	TRBD2	TGCGCCAGCAGCCAAGATGGAGCGGGAGTTGCAGATACGCAGTATTTT	CASSQDGAGVADTQYF